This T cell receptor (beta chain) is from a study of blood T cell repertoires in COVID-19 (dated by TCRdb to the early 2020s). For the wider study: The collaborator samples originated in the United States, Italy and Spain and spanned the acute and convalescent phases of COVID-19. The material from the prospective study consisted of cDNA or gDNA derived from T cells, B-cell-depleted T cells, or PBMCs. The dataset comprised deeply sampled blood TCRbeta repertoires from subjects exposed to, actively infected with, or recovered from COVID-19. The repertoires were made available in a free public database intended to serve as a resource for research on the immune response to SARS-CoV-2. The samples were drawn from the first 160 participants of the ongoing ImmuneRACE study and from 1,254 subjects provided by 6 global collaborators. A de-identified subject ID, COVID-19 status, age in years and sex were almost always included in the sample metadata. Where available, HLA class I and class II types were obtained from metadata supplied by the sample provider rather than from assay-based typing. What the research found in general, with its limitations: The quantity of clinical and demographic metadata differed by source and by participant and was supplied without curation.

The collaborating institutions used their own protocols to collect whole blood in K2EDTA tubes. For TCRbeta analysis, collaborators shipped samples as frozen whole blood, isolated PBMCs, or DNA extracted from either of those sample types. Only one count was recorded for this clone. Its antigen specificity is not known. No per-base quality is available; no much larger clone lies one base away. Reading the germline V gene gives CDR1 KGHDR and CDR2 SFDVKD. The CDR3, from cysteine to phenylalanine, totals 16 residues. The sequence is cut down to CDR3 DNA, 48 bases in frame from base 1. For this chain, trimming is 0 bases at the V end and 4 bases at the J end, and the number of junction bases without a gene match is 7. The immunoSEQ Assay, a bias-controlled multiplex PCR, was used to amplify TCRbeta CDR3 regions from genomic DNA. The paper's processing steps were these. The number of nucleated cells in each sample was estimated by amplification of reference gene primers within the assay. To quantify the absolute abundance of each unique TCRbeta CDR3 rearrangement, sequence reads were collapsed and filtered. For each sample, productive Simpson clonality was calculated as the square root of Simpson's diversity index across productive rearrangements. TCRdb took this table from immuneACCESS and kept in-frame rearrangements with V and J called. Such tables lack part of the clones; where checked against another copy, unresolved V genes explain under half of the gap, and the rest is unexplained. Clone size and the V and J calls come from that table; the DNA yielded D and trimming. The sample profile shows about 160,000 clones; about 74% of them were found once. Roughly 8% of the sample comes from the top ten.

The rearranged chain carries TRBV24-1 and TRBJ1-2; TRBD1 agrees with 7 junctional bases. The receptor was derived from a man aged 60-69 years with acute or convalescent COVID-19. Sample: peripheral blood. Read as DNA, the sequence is TGTGCCACCAGTGATTTGCAGAGTACAGGGGTCTATGGCTACACCTTC. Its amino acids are CATSDLQSTGVYGYTF.